The next 10 T cell receptor beta chains were all read from a single sample in a study of blood T cell repertoires in COVID-19. The protocol was immunoSEQ multiplex PCR, while the TCRdb copy is restricted to in-frame clones and leaves out a portion. The profile shows around 100,000 clones, around four fifths of them singletons. Sequenced sample: peripheral blood. Receptors were obtained from a man between 70 and 80 years old with active or convalescent COVID-19.

The gene calls are TRBV6-5 and TRBJ2-1; 12 positions agree with TRBD2. The CDR3 is 15 residues long. Germline CDR1 reads MNHEY; CDR2 reads SVGAGI. Trimming took 7 bases from V and 7 from J; bases not matched to a gene: 8. CDR3 protein: CASTSSGRARNEQFF. In DNA, the CDR3 is TGTGCCAGCACCTCTAGCGGGAGGGCCCGTAATGAGCAGTTCTTC.

This clone came up a few times. The chain couples TRBV28 to TRBJ2-7; D is unresolved. Germline CDR1 is MDHEN and CDR2 is SYDVKM. The V and J ends lost 6 bases and 2 bases respectively, with 11 bases between them. The CDR3 has 13 residues. CDR3 residues: CASRAVFTYEQYF. For the CDR3, the DNA is TGTGCCAGCAGGGCAGTCTTCACCTACGAGCAGTACTTC.

The V gene is TRBV7-9, the J gene TRBJ2-3; no clear D. Trimming stripped 0 bases from V and 2 bases from J, with 6 bases between. CDR3 length: 14 amino acids. Germline CDR1 reads SEHNR; CDR2 reads FQNEAQ (reference sequence). CDR3 amino acids: CASSLAGVTDTQYF. The DNA for the CDR3 is TGTGCCAGCAGCTTAGCAGGAGTCACAGATACGCAGTATTTT. Full variable domain (rest looked up from reference TRBV7-9 and TRBJ2-3): DTGVSQNPRHKITKRGQNVTFRCDPISEHNRLYWYRQTLGQGPEFLTYFQNEAQLEKSRLLSDRFSAERPKGSFSTLEIQRTEQGDSAMYLCASSLAGVTDTQYFGPGTRLTVL.

The J gene is TRBJ1-5, the V gene TRBV12-5; D is ambiguous. Germline V gene lookup returns CDR1 LGHNT and CDR2 FRNRAP. The CDR3 spans 12 residues. Between the trimmed V and J ends, which lost 1 base and 10 bases, there was a span of 8 bases. CDR3 nucleotides: TGTGCTAGTGGTTTGGGGCAGGTTCCCCAGCATTTT. It specifies CASGLGQVPQHF.

The CDR3 nucleotides are TGCGCCAGCAGCCCCGGGCCGGCGGGCCTACTCTACAATGAGCAGTTCTTC. Protein sequence: CASSPGPAGLLYNEQFF. The chain carries TRBV5-1 and TRBJ2-1; perhaps TRBD2 as D (5 bases). The V gene lost 4 bases and the J gene lost 3 bases, with 20 bases spanning the gap. CDR3 length equals 17 residues. Germline CDR1 is SGHRS and CDR2 is YFSETQ.

This clone was seen only a few times. Sequence at one end of the junction differs from germline and may be a read error. V and J are TRBV27 and TRBJ1-5; 12 bases match TRBD1. This CDR3 has 15 residues. The germline gives CDR1 MNHEY, CDR2 SMNVEV (reference sequence). CDR3 in DNA: TGTGCCAGCAGAAGGACGGGACAGGGGGCTTCTCCCCTGCATTTT. Translation gives CASRRTGQGASPLHF.

The gene calls are TRBV6-2 or TRBV6-3 and TRBJ2-3, with a tentative D call TRBD1 (5 bases). CDR1 and CDR2 from the germline V gene are MNHEY and SVGEGT. The CDR3 totals 16 residues. The ends were cut back, 6 bases at V and 0 bases at J, with 16 bases in the middle. CDR3 residues: CASSLWGHYSTDTQYF. The CDR3 DNA reads as TGTGCCAGCAGCCTCTGGGGCCACTATAGCACAGATACGCAGTATTTT.

This chain joins TRBV6-2 or TRBV6-3 and TRBJ2-6; 10 bases align to TRBD1. The CDR3 loop spans 18 amino acids. Germline V gene lookup returns CDR1 MNHEY and CDR2 SVGEGT. Trimming cost V 4 bases and J 7 bases; bases outside gene matches: 13. CDR3 nucleotides: TGTGCCAGCAGTTTATGGGACAGGGGCCCCCTTGGAGCCAACGTCCTGACTTTC. It encodes CASSLWDRGPLGANVLTF.

The chain recombines TRBV13 with TRBJ1-5; 7 bases agree with TRBD1. The CDR3 has 15 amino acids. CDR1 is PRHDT and CDR2 is FYEKMQ in the germline V gene (reference sequence). V shed 2 bases and J 5 bases; nucleotides not matched to a gene: 6. The CDR3 DNA is TGTGCCAGCAGCTTATCCGGGACAGACTATCAGCCCCAGCATTTT. Translation: CASSLSGTDYQPQHF. Together with reference TRBV13 and TRBJ1-5, the CDR3 gives the full variable domain: AAGVIQSPRHLIKEKRETATLKCYPIPRHDTVYWYQQGPGQDPQFLISFYEKMQSDKGSIPDRFSAQQFSDYHSELNMSSLELGDSALYFCASSLSGTDYQPQHFGDGTRLSIL.

This clone was observed a handful of times. This chain joins TRBV27 and TRBJ2-6; D unclear. V shed 2 bases and J shed 0 bases, with 11 bases lying between them. Looked up from germline, CDR1 is MNHEY and CDR2 is SMNVEV (reference sequence). The CDR3 spans 17 residues. The CDR3 loop reads CASSLRQTTSGANVLTF. The CDR3 DNA is TGTGCCAGCAGTTTAAGGCAGACAACCTCTGGGGCCAACGTCCTGACTTTC.